The rows below give T cell receptor beta chains drawn from one sample of a study of cytomegalovirus exposure and HLA in healthy donors. Clones were read by immunoSEQ multiplex PCR, and TCRdb kept only the in-frame ones, dropping some. Of some 150,000 clones listed, over 60% are singletons. Sequenced sample: PBMCs. Receptors were obtained from a man between 35 and 55 years old in good health and CMV-seronegative. CDR3s include the opening cysteine and the closing phenylalanine or tryptophan. Each record gives: V gene, CDR3 length, CDR3 protein.

TRBV5-1 | 14 | CASSYRDRGTEAFF
TRBV28 | 17 | CASSFSSRGVGNQPQHF
TRBV7-2 | 14 | CASSASSTTYEQYF
TRBV12-5 | 14 | CASGLNRHTGELFF
TRBV11-2 | 16 | CASSLVGGRAYNEQFF
TRBV2 | 12 | CASGGQGVEQYF
TRBV19 | 15 | CASSMSGGRGYEQYF
TRBV29-1 | 13 | CSVRGSPGDTQYF
TRBV19 | 16 | CASSIWTSGSTDTQYF
TRBV6-1 | 15 | CASSDSPARSDTQYF
TRBV7-2 | 15 | CASSLRQGARDEQFF
TRBV5-8 | 12 | CASSLVADTQYF
TRBV7-6 | 14 | CASSSRQGSETQYF
TRBV10-3 | 14 | CAIYGGLAGGEQFF
TRBV6-1 | 15 | CASSEVDRYNQPQHF
TRBV5-6 | 13 | CASSLSGVTEAFF
TRBV14 | 16 | CASSQRRTGGLNEQFF
TRBV5-4 | 15 | CASSFGQLNTGELFF
TRBV7-8 | 13 | CASSGSATGELFF
TRBV6-5 | 14 | CASSYSGRGVILTF
TRBV6-1 | 16 | CASSEVAGLVKETQYF
TRBV2 | 15 | CASSQMTGTNEKLFF
TRBV5-1 | 16 | CASSWGAGGSYNEQFF
TRBV27 | 14 | CASSGWPGVETQYF
TRBV10-3 | 13 | CAISFTGDYEQYF
TRBV27 | 14 | CASSRGNKQETQYF
TRBV5-1 | 14 | CASSLVGGNTEAFF
TRBV5-1 | 16 | CASSWGHRAGNEKLFF
TRBV18 | 15 | CASSPRTGMNTEAFF
TRBV5-1 | 16 | CASNGAPGRGNTEAFF
TRBV4-3 | 14 | CASSQGLLNTEAFF
TRBV9 | 15 | CASSRLGTTSYEQYF
TRBV19 | 15 | CASSIDPLGRLGYTF
TRBV4-3 | 14 | CASSQQTGKETQYF
TRBV19 | 15 | CASRPNFGWQETQYF
TRBV11-2 | 15 | CASSLLRGDGEKLFF
TRBV9 | 15 | CASTKAGDSTDTQYF
TRBV6-6 | 15 | CASSYVAGGTNEQFF
TRBV7-2 | 15 | CASSPSSGGLGTQYF
TRBV6-1 | 14 | CASSAGLEYNEQFF
TRBV7-9 | 15 | CASSPQTGTNEKLFF
TRBV7-2 | 17 | CASSAWTSGGVKETQYF
TRBV5-1 | 15 | CASSFPRAPGGEQYF
TRBV10-3 | 13 | CAISGRERETQYF
TRBV7-5 | 14 | CVRSPGTGYTEAFF
TRBV4-1 | 15 | CASSQGGTSGYEQYF
TRBV12-5 | 14 | CASGPEQVTGELFF
TRBV15 | 16 | CATSRVMGQGGDTQYF
TRBV9 | 15 | CASSAGGASYNEQFF
TRBV29-1 | 15 | CSVEGSGGPDNEQFF
TRBV9 | 15 | CASSVEMASHYEQYF
TRBV5-1 | 16 | CASSLGTAPVYNEQFF
TRBV7-9 | 18 | CASSLPAGGAGLLDEQYF
TRBV6-5 | 14 | CASSPGTANSPLHF
TRBV18 | 15 | CASSPGTATNEKLFF